Listed here are 22 T cell receptor beta chains from one sample, sequenced in a study of T cell repertoires in cytomegalovirus infection (dated by TCRdb to about 2019). TCRdb lists the instrument as Illumina HiSeq 1500. TCRdb ran its own pipeline on the public reads, namely fastp trimming at Q25 and MiXCR clone calling, and kept in-frame beta chains. Each entry merges the rows of one CDR3 protein and shows their most common DNA and genes. The sample yields about 770,000 distinct CDR3 sequences; roughly 28% were counted once. The ten largest clonotypes hold around 13% of the sample. Their recognized antigens are unknown. The treatment or condition label here, explained by the study, means: in vitro stimulation with specific CMV peptide epitopes to enrich CMV-specific T cells. The sequencing used cultured CD8+ T cells from PBMCs, collected from culture after CMV antigen stimulation. These receptors were collected from a human donor in good health (CMV status not recorded). Some clones in this sample may be carry-over from other donors' samples.

A few counts support this clonotype. This CDR3 is CASSASGGSETQYF. CDR3 nucleotide sequence: TGTGCCAGCAGCGCTAGCGGGGGGTCAGAGACCCAGTACTTC. The chain recombines TRBV9 with TRBJ2-5; 11 bases match TRBD2. The V segment lost 3 bases and the J segment 4 bases; nucleotides outside the gene matches: 2. From germline, CDR1 is SGDLS and CDR2 YYNGEE. This CDR3 has 14 amino acids.

The CDR3 DNA is TGCGCCAGCGGATGGGGCCAGTTAGTGACTGATGAGCAGTTCTTC. Its protein is CASGWGQLVTDEQFF. This sequence joins TRBV5-1 and TRBJ2-1, with D perhaps matching TRBD1 (5 bases). Trimming took off 7 bases at V and 8 bases at J, with 22 bases between the two ends. Per germline, CDR1 SGHRS and CDR2 YFSETQ. This CDR3 spans 15 amino acids.

The genes are TRBV18 and TRBJ2-3, with D perhaps given as TRBD1 or TRBD2 (5 bases each). The V end was cut by 8 bases, the J end by 2 bases, with 17 bases between. This CDR3 has 15 residues. Germline V gene sequence: CDR1 KGHSH, CDR2 LQKENI. The CDR3 protein is CASQNWDGTTDTQYF. The CDR3 DNA follows: TGTGCCAGCCAAAACTGGGACGGTACCACAGATACGCAGTATTTT.

The table lists this clonotype with a few counts. This sequence joins TRBV29-1 and TRBJ2-1, with D perhaps matching TRBD1 (5 bases). Between the trimmed V and J ends, which lost 0 bases and 0 bases, there was a span of 9 bases. CDR3 length: 15 residues. CDR1 is SQVTM, CDR2 ANQGSEA, per germline. In DNA form, the CDR3 reads TGCAGCGTTGAAGATCAGGGTTACTCCTACAATGAGCAGTTCTTC. Its protein is CSVEDQGYSYNEQFF.

The CDR3 reads CASSVYGAAQETQYF. The CDR3, as DNA: TGTGCCAGCAGCGTATATGGGGCAGCACAAGAGACCCAGTACTTC. The chain combines TRBV9 with TRBJ2-5; the D gene is possibly TRBD1 (5 bases). This CDR3 has 15 amino acids. Germline lookup yields CDR1 SGDLS and CDR2 YYNGEE. V was pared by 1 base and J by 2 bases, with 12 bases between.

This clonotype was seen a single time. The rearrangement links TRBV29-1 to TRBJ1-1, with D maybe TRBD1 (5 bases). The germline V gene encodes CDR1 SQVTM and CDR2 ANQGSEA. This CDR3 comprises 13 residues. Trimming removed 3 bases at V and 4 bases at J, with 12 bases between. The CDR3 DNA reads TGCAGCGTTGATGGGGGGTATGGCACTGAAGCTTTCTTT. Translating it yields CSVDGGYGTEAFF. Drawing the rest from reference TRBV29-1 and TRBJ1-1, the complete variable domain is SAVISQKPSRDICQRGTSLTIQCQVDSQVTMMFWYRQQPGQSLTLIATANQGSEATYESGFVIDKFPISRPNLTFSTLTVSNMSPEDSSIYLCSVDGGYGTEAFFGQGTRLTVV.

The V and J genes are TRBV27 and TRBJ2-7; D is undetermined. Trimming took off 6 bases at V and 1 base at J, with 13 bases between the two ends. The CDR3 runs 14 residues. In germline, CDR1 is MNHEY, CDR2 SMNVEV (reference sequence). CDR3 nucleotides: TGTGCCAGCAGCCCCTCCAGAGCGTCCTACGAGCAGTACGTC. It codes for CASSPSRASYEQYV.

This clonotype was recorded a few times. This sequence joins TRBV6-1 and TRBJ2-7; D is undetermined. The length of the CDR3 is 14 residues. The germline CDR1 and CDR2 sequences are MNHNS and SASEGT. Trimming took off 5 bases at V and 0 bases at J, with 11 bases between the two ends. This chain's CDR3 is CASSTDTRSYEQYF. As DNA, the CDR3 is TGTGCCAGCAGTACCGACACCCGCTCCTACGAGCAGTACTTC.

V is TRBV27 and J is TRBJ2-1; D is unresolved. CDR1 is MNHEY, CDR2 SMNVEV, per germline (reference sequence). CDR3 size: 15 residues. V lost 3 bases and J lost 5, with 14 bases in between. Here the CDR3 reads CASSFRYRVNNEQFF. For the CDR3, the DNA is TGTGCCAGCAGTTTTAGGTACAGAGTAAACAATGAGCAGTTCTTC.

The chain has TRBV5-1 and TRBJ2-4, with a weak D call TRBD2 (7 bases). With 4 bases removed from V and 0 bases from J, the gap between germline ends came to 23 bases. From germline, CDR1 is SGHRS and CDR2 YFSETQ. The CDR3 is made up of 19 amino acids. CDR3 coding DNA: TGCGCCAGCAGCCCGTACATACCAGGGGACTACCAAGCCAAAAACATTCAGTACTTC. Its protein is CASSPYIPGDYQAKNIQYF. Together with reference TRBV5-1 and TRBJ2-4, the CDR3 gives the full variable domain: KAGVTQTPRYLIKTRGQQVTLSCSPISGHRSVSWYQQTPGQGLQFLFEYFSETQRNKGNFPGRFSGRQFSNSRSEMNVSTLELGDSALYLCASSPYIPGDYQAKNIQYFGAGTRLSVL.

This clonotype was seen more than once but under ten times. The chain uses TRBV28 and TRBJ2-3; D might be TRBD2 (6 bases). V was trimmed by 7 bases and J by 5 bases, leaving 25 bases between them. The CDR3 sequence is 17 residues long. Germline CDR1 is MDHEN and CDR2 is SYDVKM. The CDR3 here is CASTPTVRGLPGDTQYF. CDR3 DNA: TGTGCCAGCACCCCAACGGTGCGGGGCCTCCCGGGAGATACGCAGTATTTT. The full variable domain, in which reference TRBV28 and TRBJ2-3 provide the parts outside the CDR3, is DVKVTQSSRYLVKRTGEKVFLECVQDMDHENMFWYRQDPGLGLRLIYFSYDVKMKEKGDIPEGYSVSREKKERFSLILESASTNQTSMYLCASTPTVRGLPGDTQYFGPGTRLTVL.

The gene calls are TRBV4-3 and TRBJ1-5; D gene unclear. CDR3 size: 16 residues. Trimming left V 0 bases short and J 0 bases short, with 9 bases between. Germline V gene data show CDR1 as LGHNA and CDR2 as YSLEER. The CDR3, as DNA: TGCGCCAGCAGCCAAGATTTATTCCTTAGCAATCAGCCCCAGCATTTT. Translated, it gives CASSQDLFLSNQPQHF.

In its sample, this clonotype was seen a few times. This sequence joins TRBV7-6 and TRBJ2-5; possible D gene TRBD1, 5 bases. CDR1 is SGHVS, CDR2 FNYEAQ, per germline. V shed 5 bases and J shed 5 bases, with 18 bases lying between them. This CDR3 comprises 15 residues. CDR3 protein: CASSPRTQGWETQYF. DNA for the CDR3: TGTGCCAGCAGCCCCCGCACCCAGGGTTGGGAGACCCAGTACTTC.

This clonotype has ten or more counts. The chain is built from TRBV7-2 and TRBJ1-2; a possible D gene is TRBD1 (5 bases). Trimming took 3 bases from V and 4 from J, leaving 6 bases between them. Germline values: CDR1 SGHTA, CDR2 FQGNSA. This CDR3 contains 12 residues. CDR3 nucleotides: TGTGCCAGCAGCTTCACAGGCTATGGCTACACCTTC. Encoded protein: CASSFTGYGYTF. Drawing the rest from reference TRBV7-2 and TRBJ1-2, the complete variable domain is GAGVSQSPSNKVTEKGKDVELRCDPISGHTALYWYRQSLGQGLEFLIYFQGNSAPDKSGLPSDRFSAERTGGSVSTLTIQRTQQEDSAVYLCASSFTGYGYTFGSGTRLTVV.

The V gene is TRBV5-1, the J gene TRBJ2-1; 9 bases match TRBD1. Per germline, CDR1 SGHRS and CDR2 YFSETQ. J was trimmed by 6 bases and V by 0 bases; bases with no gene match: 7. The CDR3 is 16 residues long. The CDR3 nucleotides read TGCGCCAGCAGCTTGGTCGGGACAGGGAGGGTCAATGAGCAGTTCTTC. Its translation: CASSLVGTGRVNEQFF.

V and J are TRBV12-3 or TRBV12-4 and TRBJ2-1, with 7 bases fitting TRBD2. This CDR3 is 16 amino acids long. The V and J ends lost 6 bases and 3 bases, in that order; junction bases with no gene match: 11. CDR3 protein: CASSRGVTDLYNEQFF. The CDR3 region has the DNA TGTGCCAGCAGCCGGGGGGTCACGGACCTCTACAATGAGCAGTTCTTC.

Concerning this clonotype: This may come from a read error, since a much larger clone is one base off. The chain couples TRBV12-3 or TRBV12-4 to TRBJ2-1, with 7 nucleotides matching TRBD1. The CDR3 sequence is 15 residues long. Here the CDR3 reads CASSFRGQHLNEQIF. CDR3 DNA sequence: TGTGCCAGCAGTTTCAGGGGACAGCATCTCAATGAGCAGATCTTC.

The chain couples TRBV6-2 or TRBV6-3 to TRBJ2-7; D is uncertain. Trimming took 4 bases from V and 0 from J, leaving 7 bases between them. Germline V gene data show CDR1 as MNHEY and CDR2 as SVGEGT. The CDR3 sequence is 13 residues long. CDR3 DNA: TGTGCCAGCAGTTGGGGTAGCTCCTACGAGCAGTACGTC. This gives the protein CASSWGSSYEQYV.

The chain uses TRBV27 and TRBJ2-2, with unresolved D. The V gene lost 2 bases and the J gene lost 4 bases, with 8 bases spanning the gap. This CDR3 has 14 residues. CDR1 MNHEY and CDR2 SMNVEV come from the germline V gene (reference sequence). CDR3 coding DNA: TGTGCCAGCAGTTTAGGGGTCCCCACCGGGGAGCTGTTTTTT. Translated: CASSLGVPTGELFF.

This clonotype appeared many times. The chain employs TRBV12-3 or TRBV12-4 and TRBJ2-1; perhaps TRBD1 as D (5 bases). The V and J ends lost 3 bases and 8 bases respectively, with 14 bases between them. This CDR3 is 14 amino acids long. CDR3 nucleotides: TGTGCCAGCAGTTTGGTCCGACAGCCCCATGAGCAGTTCTTC. This translates into CASSLVRQPHEQFF.

This clonotype was picked up a small number of times. The chain combines TRBV12-3 or TRBV12-4 with TRBJ2-1, with D maybe TRBD2 (5 bases). The CDR3 is 16 residues long. Trimming took off 1 base at V and 10 bases at J, with 20 bases between the two ends. In nucleotides, the CDR3 is TGTGCCAGCAGTTTAGAGGAGGCGAGGGTACAATGGGAGCAGTTCTTC. Protein: CASSLEEARVQWEQFF.

The chain joins TRBV19 to TRBJ2-1; either TRBD1 or TRBD2 may supply D (6 bases each). This CDR3 region has 15 residues. Germline assignment: CDR1 LNHDA and CDR2 SQIVND (reference sequence). V lost 0 bases, J lost 3 bases, and 9 bases lay in between. Here the CDR3 DNA reads TGTGCCAGTAGTATAGACGGGGGCGGCTACAATGAGCAGTTCTTC. Protein sequence: CASSIDGGGYNEQFF.